Shown below are 26 T cell receptor beta chains from a single sample sequenced in a study of shared clonotypes between healthy human individuals. The protocol was immunoSEQ multiplex PCR, while the TCRdb copy is restricted to in-frame clones and leaves out a portion. The sample shows over a million clones, roughly 96% of them seen only once. Sequencing input: naive CD4+ T cells sorted from blood. Documented subset: CD45RA+ positively selected. The receptors were gathered from a young man in good health.

The chain joins TRBV28 to TRBJ2-1; 9 positions match TRBD2. The CDR3 runs 15 residues. The V segment lost 3 bases and the J segment 6 bases; nucleotides outside the gene matches: 6. CDR1 and CDR2 from the germline V gene are MDHEN and SYDVKM. This chain's CDR3 is CASSFGGRALNEQFF. DNA of the CDR3: TGTGCCAGCAGTTTCGGCGGGAGGGCTCTCAATGAGCAGTTCTTC.

The chain joins TRBV5-1 to TRBJ2-3; D assignment may be TRBD1 or TRBD2 (5 bases each). There are 15 residues in the CDR3. The V and J ends lost 4 bases and 2 bases respectively, with 14 bases between them. Germline assignment: CDR1 SGHRS and CDR2 YFSETQ. CDR3 DNA: TGCGCCAGCAGCGAGGAGCCGGGGCCCACAGATACGCAGTATTTT. This gives the protein CASSEEPGPTDTQYF.

In nucleotides, the CDR3 is TGCGCCAGCAGCTTGGATCTGGGTGAGCAGTTCTTC. This encodes CASSLDLGEQFF. V gene TRBV5-1 combines with J gene TRBJ2-1, with D unresolved. The CDR3 extends over 12 amino acids. Germline V gives CDR1 SGHRS, CDR2 YFSETQ. The V gene lost 0 bases and the J gene lost 9 bases, with 7 bases spanning the gap.

The chain couples TRBV4-1 to TRBJ2-2, with D perhaps matching TRBD1 (6 bases). The V end was cut by 0 bases, the J end by 5 bases, with 10 bases between. This CDR3 region has 15 residues. From germline, CDR1 is MGHRA and CDR2 YSYEKL. The CDR3 nucleotides read TGCGCCAGCAGCCAAGAAGGGGGAAGGACCGGGGAGCTGTTTTTT. This gives the protein CASSQEGGRTGELFF.

The V gene is TRBV5-4, the J gene TRBJ1-2; 10 bases align to TRBD1. Per the germline V gene, CDR1 is SGHNT and CDR2 is YYREEE (reference sequence). CDR3 length: 11 residues. The V segment lost 10 bases and the J segment 8 bases; nucleotides outside the gene matches: 5. The CDR3 DNA follows: TGTGCCGCCGGGACAGGGGTAGGCTACACCTTC. It yields the protein CAAGTGVGYTF.

This clone occurred once. V gene TRBV5-1 combines with J gene TRBJ2-7, with 14 bases aligning to TRBD2. The CDR3 is made up of 16 amino acids. The germline CDR1 and CDR2 sequences are SGHRS and YFSETQ. J lost 6 bases, V lost 0 bases, and 5 bases had no gene match. The CDR3 DNA is TGCGCCAGCAGCTTGGTGGGACTAGCGGGAGTAACCGAGCAGTACTTC. Translation gives CASSLVGLAGVTEQYF.

Concerning this clone: The identical CDR3 is also encoded by other nucleotide sequences in the sample. The DNA for the CDR3 is TGTGCCAGCTCGGAGCGGGAGGGCCTGTACGAGCAGTACTTC. It yields the protein CASSEREGLYEQYF. The rearrangement uses TRBV2 and TRBJ2-7, with TRBD2 matching over 10 bases. V shed 8 bases, J shed 4 bases, and the junction held 8 bases outside the gene matches. There are 14 residues in the CDR3. Looked up from germline, CDR1 is SNHLY and CDR2 is FYNNEI.

The chain uses TRBV6-5 and TRBJ2-7, with a possible D match to TRBD2 (5 bases). The CDR3 spans 13 residues. Germline loops: CDR1 MNHEY, CDR2 SVGAGI. Trimming removed 5 bases from V and 9 bases from J, with 17 bases in between. The CDR3 region is CASSTRVDVRQYF. Here the CDR3 DNA reads TGTGCCAGCAGTACGAGGGTTGACGTGAGGCAGTACTTC.

The chain joins TRBV2 to TRBJ2-1, with a tentative D call TRBD2 (5 bases). Germline assignment: CDR1 SNHLY and CDR2 FYNNEI. This CDR3 has 13 amino acids. V was shortened by 6 bases and J by 9 bases, with 15 bases between the two germline ends. Written as DNA, the CDR3 is TGTGCCAGCAGCCTTAAACTAGGAGTTGAGCAGTTCTTC. Amino acid sequence: CASSLKLGVEQFF.

CDR3 in amino acids: CASSKVSSSAEQYF. Here the CDR3 DNA reads TGTGCCAGCAGCAAAGTTTCGAGCAGCGCCGAGCAGTACTTC. The chain has TRBV21-1 and TRBJ2-7; the listed D gene, TRBD2, was not tested against the DNA. TRBV21-1 is labeled a pseudogene. The CDR3 has 14 residues.

The rearrangement links TRBV4-3 to TRBJ2-5, with 9 bases fitting TRBD2. Germline CDR1 is LGHNA and CDR2 is YSLEER. V dropped 4 bases and J dropped 5; count of bases not matched to a gene: 11. The CDR3 contains 16 residues. Here the CDR3 DNA reads TGCGCCAGCAGCCTAATCCCCCTAGCGGGATACGAGACCCAGTACTTC. Protein sequence: CASSLIPLAGYETQYF.

V and J are TRBV15 and TRBJ2-3, with 10 bases aligning to TRBD2. The CDR3 is made up of 20 amino acids. V lost 0 bases and J lost 6; bases outside the gene matches: 18. CDR1 is LNHNV and CDR2 is YYDKDF in the germline V gene (reference sequence). The CDR3 nucleotides read TGTGCCACCAGCAGAGATCTGAGGCTAGCGGGAGCCCCCCGCCAGGATACGCAGTATTTT. This translates into CATSRDLRLAGAPRQDTQYF.

This sequence joins TRBV5-6 and TRBJ2-3, with D hard to call. V dropped 0 bases and J dropped 2 bases, with 10 bases sitting between them. The CDR3 extends over 15 amino acids. Germline-derived CDR1 and CDR2 are SGHDT and YYEEEE. The CDR3 spells CASSLVQASTDTQYF. The CDR3 nucleotides read TGTGCCAGCAGCTTGGTTCAGGCATCCACAGATACGCAGTATTTT.

This chain uses TRBV2 with TRBJ2-7, with 7 positions matching TRBD1. Germline V gives CDR1 SNHLY, CDR2 FYNNEI. Unmatched junction bases numbered 17, after V lost 7 bases and J lost 5 bases. The CDR3 has 16 residues. The CDR3 protein is CASKKTGTYAEDEQYF. In DNA form, the CDR3 reads TGTGCCAGCAAAAAGACAGGGACGTACGCTGAGGACGAGCAGTACTTC.

The chain employs TRBV6-6 and TRBJ1-4; 7 nucleotides line up with TRBD1. The CDR3 has 15 residues. The germline V gene has CDR1 MNHNY and CDR2 SVGAGI (reference sequence). With 6 bases clipped from V and 4 bases from J, the junction kept 8 bases outside the gene matches. The CDR3 bases are TGTGCCAGCAGGACTCCGGGACAGAATAATGAAAAACTGTTTTTT. This encodes CASRTPGQNNEKLFF.

The chain recombines TRBV7-2 with TRBJ2-3, with 8 nucleotides matching TRBD2. Germline V gene sequence: CDR1 SGHTA, CDR2 FQGNSA. The CDR3 extends over 15 amino acids. The ends lost 4 bases at V and 7 bases at J; junction bases unmatched: 10. For the CDR3, the DNA is TGTGCCAGCAGCTCAGGAAGCGGGAGCTTAAATACGCAGTATTTT. Its protein product is CASSSGSGSLNTQYF.

This chain connects TRBV19 to TRBJ2-3; TRBD2 agrees at 12 bases. V lost 6 bases and J lost 6; bases outside the gene matches: 7. Germline values: CDR1 LNHDA, CDR2 SQIVND (reference sequence). The CDR3 length is 15 residues. The DNA of the CDR3 is TGTGCCAGTAGGACTAGCGGGAGTATAGGGGATACGCAGTATTTT. It translates to CASRTSGSIGDTQYF.

Remarks on this clone: Additional DNA sequences in this sample encode the identical CDR3. The chain couples TRBV7-8 to TRBJ2-2; D remains unclear. The CDR3 sequence is 14 residues long. Trimming pared 0 bases from V and 1 base from J, leaving 3 bases between. Germline values: CDR1 SGHVS, CDR2 FQNEAQ. CDR3 sequence (DNA): TGTGCCAGCAGCTTAGCTGGGAACACCGGGGAGCTGTTTTTT. The encoded protein is CASSLAGNTGELFF.

This chain connects TRBV11-2 to TRBJ2-5, with 7 bases identical to TRBD1. Per germline, CDR1 SGHAT and CDR2 FQNNGV. This CDR3 spans 16 amino acids. V lost 4 bases and J lost 4; bases outside the gene matches: 12. The CDR3 region has the DNA TGTGCCAGCAGCTCTCGGACAGGTTATGCGCTAGAGACCCAGTACTTC. Protein: CASSSRTGYALETQYF.

V and J are TRBV6-1 and TRBJ1-1; D possibly corresponds to TRBD1 (6 bases). CDR1 and CDR2 (germline): MNHNS, SASEGT. Trimming shortened V by 6 bases and J by 1 base, and 9 bases separated the two germline ends. The CDR3 has 13 residues. The CDR3 nucleotides read TGTGCCAGCAGGGACAGTGGGAACACTGAAGCTTTCTTT. Protein product: CASRDSGNTEAFF.

This rearrangement joins TRBV5-1 to TRBJ2-7; D not resolved. The V gene lost 0 bases and the J gene lost 6 bases, with 13 bases spanning the gap. This CDR3 spans 14 amino acids. In germline, CDR1 is SGHRS, CDR2 YFSETQ. The DNA for the CDR3 is TGCGCCAGCAGCTTGGCTGGACCGTCGTCCGAGCAGTACTTC. Encoded protein: CASSLAGPSSEQYF.

The J gene is TRBJ2-1, the V gene TRBV4-3; 12 positions match TRBD2. The V segment lost 3 bases and the J segment 4 bases; nucleotides outside the gene matches: 4. Germline V lookup: CDR1 LGHNA, CDR2 YSLEER. The CDR3 loop spans 16 amino acids. The CDR3 DNA sequence: TGCGCCAGCAGCCAGGGGACTAGCGGGTTTTACAATGAGCAGTTCTTC. Its protein product is CASSQGTSGFYNEQFF.

This clone was observed a single time. The V call is TRBV28, the J call TRBJ1-1; D is uncertain. This CDR3 has 14 residues. V was shortened by 3 bases and J by 4 bases, with 12 bases between the two germline ends. Germline V lookup: CDR1 MDHEN, CDR2 SYDVKM. Here the CDR3 reads CASSLPAVFTEAFF. CDR3 sequence (DNA): TGTGCCAGCAGTTTGCCTGCGGTTTTCACTGAAGCTTTCTTT.

This chain joins TRBV9 and TRBJ1-1; TRBD1 matches 9 bases. This CDR3 has 16 residues. V lost 3 bases to trimming and J lost 5 bases; unmatched junction nucleotides: 11. Germline V gene sequence: CDR1 SGDLS, CDR2 YYNGEE. The CDR3 nucleotides are TGTGCCAGCAGCGCTACCCTCATGACAGGGGGAACTGAAGCTTTCTTT. Its translation is CASSATLMTGGTEAFF.

This chain uses TRBV10-2 with TRBJ2-1, with 11 bases fitting TRBD2. V shed 3 bases, J shed 8 bases, and the junction held 6 bases outside the gene matches. This CDR3 spans 15 amino acids. Germline V gene sequence: CDR1 WSHSY, CDR2 SAAADI. The chain's CDR3 is CASSDPRLAGYEQFF. CDR3 bases: TGCGCCAGCAGTGACCCCCGACTAGCGGGATATGAGCAGTTCTTC.

The chain combines TRBV5-6 with TRBJ2-7; possibly TRBD1 or TRBD2 for D (6 bases each). The V and J ends lost 6 bases and 2 bases respectively, with 24 bases between them. The germline V gene has CDR1 SGHDT and CDR2 YYEEEE. This CDR3 has 17 amino acids. CDR3 nucleotide sequence: TGTGCCAGCATCCCCTCCCAGGGCGGGACACCCGCCTACGAGCAGTACTTC. It codes for CASIPSQGGTPAYEQYF.